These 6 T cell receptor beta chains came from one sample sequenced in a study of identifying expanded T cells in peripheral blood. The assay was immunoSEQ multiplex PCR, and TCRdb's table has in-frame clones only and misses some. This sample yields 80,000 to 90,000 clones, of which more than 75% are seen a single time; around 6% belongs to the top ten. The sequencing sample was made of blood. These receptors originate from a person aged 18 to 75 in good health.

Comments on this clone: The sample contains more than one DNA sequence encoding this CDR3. The CDR3 spells CATSRDTSLAYEQYF. In DNA, the CDR3 is TGTGCCACCAGCAGAGATACCAGCCTCGCCTACGAGCAGTACTTC. The chain recombines TRBV15 with TRBJ2-7, with D unresolved. V was trimmed by 0 bases and J by 2 bases, leaving 11 bases between them. The CDR3 runs to 15 residues. Per the germline V gene, CDR1 is LNHNV and CDR2 is YYDKDF (reference sequence).

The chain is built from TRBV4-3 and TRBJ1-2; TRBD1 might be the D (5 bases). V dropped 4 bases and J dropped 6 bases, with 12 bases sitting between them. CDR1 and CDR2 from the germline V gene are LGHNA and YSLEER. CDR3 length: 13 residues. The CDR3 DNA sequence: TGCGCCAGCAGCCGAACGGGGGGGAATGGCTACACCTTC. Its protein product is CASSRTGGNGYTF.

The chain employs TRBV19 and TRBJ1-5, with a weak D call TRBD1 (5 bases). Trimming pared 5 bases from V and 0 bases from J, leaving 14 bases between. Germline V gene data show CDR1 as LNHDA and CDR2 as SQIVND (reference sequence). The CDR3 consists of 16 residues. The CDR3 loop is CASSLTGHNSNQPQHF. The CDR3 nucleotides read TGTGCCAGTAGTCTAACAGGACACAATAGCAATCAGCCCCAGCATTTT.

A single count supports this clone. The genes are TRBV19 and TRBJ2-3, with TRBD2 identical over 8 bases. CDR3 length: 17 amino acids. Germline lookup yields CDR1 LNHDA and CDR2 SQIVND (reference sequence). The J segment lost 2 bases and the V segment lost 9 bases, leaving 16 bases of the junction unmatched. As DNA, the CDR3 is TGTGCCAGCAATCTTAAAGGGCTAGCGGGTAACACAGATACGCAGTATTTT. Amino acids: CASNLKGLAGNTDTQYF.

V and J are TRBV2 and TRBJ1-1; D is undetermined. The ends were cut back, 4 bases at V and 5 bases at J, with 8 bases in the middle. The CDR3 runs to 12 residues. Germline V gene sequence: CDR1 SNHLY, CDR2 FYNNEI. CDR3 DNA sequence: TGTGCCAGCAGTGTAAGGGCTACTGAAGCTTTCTTT. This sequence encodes CASSVRATEAFF.

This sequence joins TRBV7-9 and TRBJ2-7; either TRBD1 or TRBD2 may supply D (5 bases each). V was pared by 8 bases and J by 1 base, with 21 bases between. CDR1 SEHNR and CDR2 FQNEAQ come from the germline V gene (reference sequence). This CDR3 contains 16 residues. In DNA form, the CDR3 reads TGTGCCAGCTCTCGTCCAACCGGGACGGCTTCCTACGAGCAGTACTTC. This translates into CASSRPTGTASYEQYF.